The T cell receptor beta chain described here comes from a study of cytomegalovirus exposure and HLA in healthy donors. Overall study results and limits: Per a later analysis, fewer than 20,000 TCR beta sequences showed association with HLA alleles at 0.05 false discovery rate. Under in vitro conditions, a few CMV-associated chains were confirmed as specific for CMV antigens. Cytomegalovirus-associated status was assigned to 164 TCR beta chains.

Between the trimmed V and J ends, which lost 3 bases and 5 bases, there was a span of 12 bases. CDR3 length: 13 residues. Germline V gene lookup returns CDR1 SGHNT and CDR2 YYREEE (reference sequence). A remark on this clone: Its antigen is unknown.

13 Jbeta primers and 60 Vbeta primers were used for the PCR. Sequenced by immunoSEQ multiplex PCR; TCRdb stores in-frame clones only, minus some. The data hold 150,000 to 180,000 clones, with 75% to 85% observed a single time. This sequence originates from a woman between 40 and 55 years old in good health and CMV-seropositive. Sequenced sample: PBMCs. This sequence joins TRBV5-4 and TRBJ2-7; tentatively, D is TRBD2 (6 bases). The DNA for the CDR3 is TGTGCCAGCAGCTGGCCCGGAGGGAACGAGCAGTACTTC. It yields the protein CASSWPGGNEQYF.